This T cell receptor (beta chain) was documented in a study of T cells in Graves' hyperthyroidism and ophthalmopathy (dated by TCRdb to about 2019). Background for the entire study: Peripheral blood samples were taken at initial diagnosis, before any treatment was given. To identify TCR V-J signatures that set the groups apart, the researchers used a discovery cohort of 100 patients, made up of around 40 with Graves' ophthalmopathy and about 55 with stable Graves' hyperthyroidism. Prospective prediction of ophthalmopathy was tested in an independent validation cohort consisting of 18 hyperthyroidism patients and approximately 16 patients who later progressed to ophthalmopathy. The approximately 95 discovery patients were divided at random into training and test sets in a 7:3 ratio. In six Graves' hyperthyroidism patients, the study also compared T-cell repertoires from thyroid tissue with T-cell repertoires from blood. After sampling, hyperthyroidism patients received methimazole starting at 30 mg daily, and ophthalmopathy patients received high-dose intravenous methylprednisolone. According to the paper, TCR Vbeta CDR3 sequencing was carried out on over 130 peripheral blood samples, which came from approximately 43 ophthalmopathy, 80 or so hyperthyroidism and about 17 progressor patients.

TCR beta CDR3 regions were amplified from RNA transcripts. A first-round RT-PCR of the TCR CDR3 used the HTBI primer set with the Qiagen OneStep RT-PCR kit. Libraries were constructed in a second round of multiplex PCR, after which size selection and purification were carried out. Paired-end sequencing of the libraries was performed with 100 bp reads on an Illumina HiSeq2000. As for the original processing: SOAPnuke was used to process the raw data, removing reads that contained adapters or uncalled bases, had a mean Phred below 15, or lacked an exact match to the constant primer or identifier. COPE v1.2.5 was used to merge the high-quality paired reads, and each unique nucleotide sequence was defined as a clonotype. MiTCR v1.1 was used to align the clonotypes against IMGT TRBV, TRBD and TRBJ reference segments. Analysis was restricted to V-J combinations with a frequency above 0.0001, which covered roughly 99% of repertoires. The TCS score was defined as the ratio of F50 (clonal expansion) to E x V (chaos), calculated using BLOSUM62-based TCRdist between CDR3 peptides within each V-J. Welch's t-statistics and random forest reduced 500 to 650 V-J features to 13, which were used in a naive Bayes classifier (R e1071). TCRdb cleaned the public reads at Q25 with fastp, built clones with MiXCR and kept in-frame beta chains. A single entry per CDR3 protein holds the most common genes and DNA from its merged rows. TCRdb, rather than the study authors, made the V and J calls. In all, the sample holds 360,000 or so distinct CDR3 sequences, and roughly 15% of those were seen once. The ten largest clonotypes hold about 21% of the sample.

Ophthalmopathy patients had moderately to severely active disease, with a Clinical Activity Score of 3 or more, a NOSPECS grade of 4 or more, and a disease duration of less than 3 months. Exclusion was applied to patients with uncontrolled infections, other autoimmune diseases, pregnancy or lactation. Diagnoses relied on clinical symptoms, serum thyroxine and TRAb, thyroid ultrasound and orbital computed tomography. PBMCs were separated from roughly 10 ml of fresh peripheral blood using Ficoll-Paque density gradient centrifugation. Total RNA was extracted using Trizol reagent, and RNA quality was assessed on an Agilent 2100 Bioanalyzer. Study-wide findings and limitations: In validation, the model predicted progression to ophthalmopathy with over 65% sensitivity and 72% to 85% specificity, a median of approximately 6.5 months before onset. A model built on a 13 V-J signature distinguished ophthalmopathy from stable hyperthyroidism, reaching 85% to 90% sensitivity and 81.08% specificity in cross-validation and 80%/75% in testing. Most expanded thyroid clonotypes (frequency above 0.001) were also found in blood, which suggests that blood repertoires may mirror thyroid immune responses. Sample size was not statistically predetermined, and investigators were not blinded to group allocation.

This clonotype was detected many times. Its antigen specificity is not known. No much larger clonotype is one base removed from it; base qualities were not supplied. CDR1 and CDR2 (SGHRS, YFSETQ) derive from the germline V gene. Spanning cysteine to phenylalanine, the CDR3 consists of 14 amino acids. The kept DNA is CDR3 alone, 42 bases in frame from the first base. V is pared back by 2 bases and J by 0 bases, with 9 bases lying between the germline termini. The specimen sequenced was blood. The origin of this receptor is a woman in her sixties or seventies with Graves' ophthalmopathy. Rearrangement joined TRBV5-1 to TRBJ2-7, with the D gene not confidently named. The base sequence is TGCGCCAGCAGCTTTGATGCAATCTCCTACGAGCAGTACTTC. This sequence encodes CASSFDAISYEQYF.